The source of this T cell receptor beta chain is a study of blood T cells in healthy people across ages. Study-level points and caveats: TCR beta diversity tracked closely with naive T cell percentage.

On this clonotype: The antigen is undetermined.

Trimming left V 3 bases short and J 6 bases short, with 8 bases between. CDR1 is SQVTM and CDR2 is ANQGSEA in the germline V gene. The length of the CDR3 is 12 residues. PCR was performed a second time for about 6 to 12 cycles using a sample-barcoded 5' primer and a J-beta primer mix. MiXCR, run by TCRdb on the 5' RACE reads, gives a single entry per CDR3 protein. The sample yields 800,000 or so distinct CDR3 sequences, approximately 25% seen once. The total RNA that was extracted per sample amounted to at least 5.5 micrograms. This same sample was also part of a study on T cells of mothers and their children. That source adds: Study donors consisted of a few healthy Caucasian mothers and their six children. Slightly, though not significantly, more overlap was seen in related than in unrelated mother-child pairs.

The sequence was collected from a boy between 10 and 17 years old in good health. Sequenced sample: blood. The V gene is TRBV29-1, the J gene TRBJ1-4; D unresolved. CDR3 residues: CSVEAADEKLFF. The DNA for the CDR3 is TGCAGCGTTGAGGCCGCGGATGAAAAACTGTTTTTT.